This record looks at one T cell receptor (beta chain) sequence and its context. What it recognizes is unknown. This specimen belongs to a study of OX40 agonist ivuxolimab in advanced cancers. Study-level results: Averaged across samples, CD8+ T cells carried more expanded clones than CD4+ did. Clonal expansion by week 6 occurred in CD4+ and CD8+ blood T cells (at 0.1 to 3.0 mg/kg).

Assay: immunoSEQ multiplex PCR; the TCRdb copy retains only in-frame clones and omits some. The sample contains roughly 68,000 clones, approximately 92% of which appear only once. This CDR3 region has 13 residues. Trimming left V 8 bases short and J 3 bases short, with 14 bases between. Per germline, CDR1 LNHDA and CDR2 SQIVND (reference sequence). V gene TRBV19 combines with J gene TRBJ2-7; a weak D match, TRBD1 (6 bases). Sequencing used CD4+ or CD8+ T cells sorted from blood, obtained in a trial of the OX40 agonist ivuxolimab. This clonotype was sampled from an adult with an advanced solid tumor such as melanoma, head and neck, liver or kidney cancer. CDR3 protein: CASSHGQNYEQYF. Written as DNA, the CDR3 is TGTGCCAGTTCCCACGGACAGAACTACGAGCAGTACTTC.